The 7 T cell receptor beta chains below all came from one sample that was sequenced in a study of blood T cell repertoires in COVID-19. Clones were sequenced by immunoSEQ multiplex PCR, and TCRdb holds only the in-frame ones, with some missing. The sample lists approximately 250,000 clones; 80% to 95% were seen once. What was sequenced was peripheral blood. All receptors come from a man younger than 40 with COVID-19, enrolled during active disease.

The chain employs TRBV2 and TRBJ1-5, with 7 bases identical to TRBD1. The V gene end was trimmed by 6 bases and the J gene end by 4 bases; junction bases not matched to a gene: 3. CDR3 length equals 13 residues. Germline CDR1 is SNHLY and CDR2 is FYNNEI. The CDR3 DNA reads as TGTGCCAGCAGAGCGACAGGGAATCAGCCCCAGCATTTT. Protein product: CASRATGNQPQHF.

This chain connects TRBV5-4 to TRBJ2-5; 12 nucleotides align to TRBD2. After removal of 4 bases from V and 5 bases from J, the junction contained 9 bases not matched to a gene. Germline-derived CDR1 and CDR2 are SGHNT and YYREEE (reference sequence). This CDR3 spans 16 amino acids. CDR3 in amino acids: CASSRGLAGSWETQYF. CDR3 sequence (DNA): TGTGCCAGCAGCAGAGGACTAGCGGGGTCTTGGGAGACCCAGTACTTC.

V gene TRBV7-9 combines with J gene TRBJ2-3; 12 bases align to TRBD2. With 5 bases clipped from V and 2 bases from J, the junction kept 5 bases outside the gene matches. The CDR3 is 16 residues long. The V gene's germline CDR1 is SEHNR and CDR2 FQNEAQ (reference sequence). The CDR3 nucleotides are TGTGCCAGCAGCCGCAGACTAGCGGGGGACACAGATACGCAGTATTTT. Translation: CASSRRLAGDTDTQYF. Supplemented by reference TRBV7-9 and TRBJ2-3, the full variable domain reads DTGVSQNPRHKITKRGQNVTFRCDPISEHNRLYWYRQTLGQGPEFLTYFQNEAQLEKSRLLSDRFSAERPKGSFSTLEIQRTEQGDSAMYLCASSRRLAGDTDTQYFGPGTRLTVL.

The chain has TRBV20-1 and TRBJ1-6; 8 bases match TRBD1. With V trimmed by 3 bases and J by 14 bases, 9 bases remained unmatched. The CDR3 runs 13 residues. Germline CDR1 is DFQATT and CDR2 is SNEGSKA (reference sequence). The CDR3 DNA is TGCAGTGCTAGTTGGGTCCAGGGGGCGACCCTCCACTTT. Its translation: CSASWVQGATLHF.

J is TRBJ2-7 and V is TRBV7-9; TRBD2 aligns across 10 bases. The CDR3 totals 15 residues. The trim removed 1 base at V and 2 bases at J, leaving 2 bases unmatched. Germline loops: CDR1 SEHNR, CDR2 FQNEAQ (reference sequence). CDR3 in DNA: TGTGCCAGCAGCTTAGTAGCGGGGGGAGCCTACGAGCAGTACTTC. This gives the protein CASSLVAGGAYEQYF.

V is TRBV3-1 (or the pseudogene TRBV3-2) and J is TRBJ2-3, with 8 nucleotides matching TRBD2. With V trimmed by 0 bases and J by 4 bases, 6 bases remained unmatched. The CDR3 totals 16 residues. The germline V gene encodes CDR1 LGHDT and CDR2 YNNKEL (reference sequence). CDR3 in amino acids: CASSQDFSGVADTQYF. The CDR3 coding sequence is TGTGCCAGCAGCCAAGATTTTAGCGGGGTGGCAGATACGCAGTATTTT.

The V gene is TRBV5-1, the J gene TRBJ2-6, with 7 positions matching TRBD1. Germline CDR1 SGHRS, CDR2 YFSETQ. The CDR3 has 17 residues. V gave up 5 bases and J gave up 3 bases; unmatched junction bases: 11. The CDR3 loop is CASRPTGDDFGANVLTF. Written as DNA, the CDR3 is TGCGCCAGCAGACCCACAGGGGATGACTTTGGGGCCAACGTCCTGACTTTC.